This T cell receptor beta chain was profiled in a study of blood T cell repertoires in COVID-19. TCRdb's table, derived via immunoSEQ multiplex PCR, lists solely in-frame clones and lacks some. The sample includes roughly 150,000 clones, nearly 85% seen only once; the top ten take roughly 3.9%. The CDR3 is 15 residues long. CDR1 MNHNS and CDR2 SASEGT come from the germline V gene. The ends lost 3 bases at V and 5 bases at J; junction bases unmatched: 6. The chain recombines TRBV6-1 with TRBJ2-2; TRBD2 matches 7 bases. This TCR derives from a middle-aged man in a cohort exposed to, infected with or recovered from COVID-19 (not recorded which). What was sequenced was PBMCs or T cells enriched from blood (not recorded which). The CDR3 protein is CASSDGGGPTGELFF. The DNA of the CDR3 is TGTGCCAGCAGTGACGGGGGAGGGCCGACCGGGGAGCTGTTTTTT.